What follows describes a single T cell receptor beta chain. Original processing methods: Reference gene primer amplification gave nucleated cell count estimates. Assay used: immunoSEQ multiplex PCR; TCRdb lists only in-frame clones, some missing. V, J and clone size are taken as reported in that table, and D and trimming were inferred from the DNA itself. Of about 48,000 clones in the sample, over 65% were seen once. V lost 2 bases to trimming and J lost 5 bases; unmatched junction nucleotides: 4. CDR3 length equals 14 residues. CDR1 and CDR2 from the germline V gene are ENHRY and SYGVKD. The data were taken from a study of blood T cell repertoires in COVID-19.

The sequenced sample consisted of peripheral blood. This sequence joins TRBV10-3 and TRBJ2-5; 8 bases agree with TRBD1. The TCR comes from a woman in her fifties or sixties with acute or convalescent COVID-19. The CDR3 sequence is CAISEPGGWETQYF. CDR3 nucleotides: TGTGCCATCAGTGAGCCAGGGGGCTGGGAGACCCAGTACTTC.